A single sample is the source of the 26 T cell receptor beta chains below, sequenced in a study of T cells in Graves' hyperthyroidism and ophthalmopathy. Amplification of TCR beta CDR3 regions was performed using RNA transcripts as template. The primer set for the first-round RT-PCR of the TCR CDR3 was HTBI. TCRdb re-called the multiplex PCR reads through MiXCR, storing one row per CDR3 protein. The table has a few hundred thousand distinct CDR3 sequences, more than 15% seen once; the top ten hold 7.3%. Sequenced material: blood. These receptors were taken from a woman in her thirties with Graves' hyperthyroidism.

The V gene is TRBV28, the J gene TRBJ2-1, with TRBD2 matching over 10 bases. The J segment lost 8 bases and the V segment lost 2 bases, leaving 6 bases of the junction unmatched. Germline V gives CDR1 MDHEN, CDR2 SYDVKM. The CDR3 length is 15 residues. CDR3 DNA sequence: TGTGCCAGCAGTTTACCAGCGGGAGGGCCGGATGAGCAGTTCTTC. It specifies CASSLPAGGPDEQFF. Complete variable domain (other parts from reference TRBV28 and TRBJ2-1): DVKVTQSSRYLVKRTGEKVFLECVQDMDHENMFWYRQDPGLGLRLIYFSYDVKMKEKGDIPEGYSVSREKKERFSLILESASTNQTSMYLCASSLPAGGPDEQFFGPGTRLTVL.

The chain recombines TRBV11-2 with TRBJ2-3; D is undetermined. This CDR3 has 17 residues. The V gene's germline CDR1 is SGHAT and CDR2 FQNNGV. The germline V and J ends were trimmed by 0 bases and 1 base, with 14 bases remaining between them. The CDR3 spells CASSLDEVTRRTDTQYF. The CDR3 DNA reads as TGTGCCAGCAGCTTAGATGAAGTCACCAGACGCACAGATACGCAGTATTTT. The full variable domain, rest sourced from reference TRBV11-2 and TRBJ2-3, is EAGVAQSPRYKIIEKRQSVAFWCNPISGHATLYWYQQILGQGPKLLIQFQNNGVVDDSQLPKDRFSAERLKGVDSTLKIQPAKLEDSAVYLCASSLDEVTRRTDTQYFGPGTRLTVL.

Concerning this clonotype: This could be a read error, since a much larger clone is one nucleotide away. V and J are TRBV7-9 and TRBJ1-1, with a possible D match to TRBD1 (5 bases). The germline CDR1 and CDR2 sequences are SEHNR and FQNEAQ (reference sequence). V was pared by 2 bases and J by 6 bases, with 10 bases between. The CDR3 is made up of 13 amino acids. The CDR3, as DNA: TGTGCCAGCAGCTTACAGGGCATCCCTGAAGCTTTCTTT. Translated, it gives CASSLQGIPEAFF.

The sample holds a few counts of this clonotype. The CDR3 coding sequence is TGTGCCAGCAGCCAAGTAGGATATCAAGAGACCCAGTACTTC. Protein sequence: CASSQVGYQETQYF. V gene TRBV4-2 combines with J gene TRBJ2-5; D is ambiguous. This CDR3 spans 14 amino acids. V lost 1 base and J 2 bases, leaving 8 bases between the germline ends. In germline, CDR1 is LGHNA, CDR2 YNFKEQ.

This chain uses TRBV12-3 or TRBV12-4 with TRBJ2-3, with 9 bases aligning to TRBD2. The junction had 9 bases not matched to a gene; V was cut back by 4 bases and J by 4 bases. The CDR3 consists of 16 residues. CDR3 protein: CASSSNSGSGADTQYF. Written as DNA, the CDR3 is TGTGCCAGCAGTTCAAATAGCGGGAGCGGGGCAGATACGCAGTATTTT.

V gene TRBV6-6 combines with J gene TRBJ2-1; maybe TRBD1 (5 bases). With 2 bases removed from V and 7 bases from J, the gap between germline ends came to 18 bases. The germline CDR1 and CDR2 sequences are MNHNY and SVGAGI (reference sequence). The CDR3 is 16 residues long. CDR3: CASSYASRVPLNEQFF. CDR3 nucleotides: TGTGCCAGCAGTTACGCGAGCAGGGTTCCCTTGAATGAGCAGTTCTTC.

The chain combines TRBV5-4 with TRBJ2-1; 9 nucleotides match TRBD2. Trimming removed 0 bases from V and 9 bases from J; junction bases left unmatched: 7. Germline assignment: CDR1 SGHNT and CDR2 YYREEE (reference sequence). The length of the CDR3 is 15 residues. The CDR3 is CASSLDSGSFSEQFF. The CDR3 DNA follows: TGTGCCAGCAGCTTGGATAGCGGGAGTTTCAGTGAGCAGTTCTTC.

Points on this clonotype: This may arise from a read error, as a much more abundant clone is one base away. The chain has TRBV7-9 and TRBJ2-2, with 12 bases matching TRBD1. The CDR3 extends over 18 amino acids. Germline CDR1 and CDR2: SEHNR and FQNEAQ (reference sequence). The CDR3 nucleotides are TGTGCCGGCAGCTTAATGTTGGGACAGGGGGCGATCACCGGGGAGCTGTTTTTT. It encodes CAGSLMLGQGAITGELFF.

This clonotype appeared a few times. No conserved phenylalanine or tryptophan is present at the end of the CDR3, so a read error is the likely explanation. V is TRBV6-2 or TRBV6-3 and J is TRBJ2-5; perhaps TRBD1 as D (5 bases). V was pared by 5 bases and J by 5 bases, with 9 bases between. Germline CDR1 is MNHEY and CDR2 is SVGEGT. CDR3 length equals 12 residues. The CDR3 nucleotides are TGTGCCAGCAGTCTACAGGAGGAGACCCAGTACCTC. As protein: CASSLQEETQYL.

Ten or more counts support this clonotype. The J gene is TRBJ1-2, the V gene TRBV3-1, with D uncertain. This CDR3 region has 16 residues. Trimming cost V 1 base and J 5 bases, with 17 bases left between them. CDR1 is LGHDT and CDR2 is YNNKEL in the germline V gene (reference sequence). The chain's CDR3 is CASSQGSPNSVYGYTF. The CDR3 DNA reads as TGTGCCAGCAGCCAAGGGTCGCCGAACTCGGTGTATGGCTACACCTTC.

In this sample, this clonotype turned up a few times. The chain is built from TRBV19 and TRBJ2-1; 10 nucleotides agree with TRBD2. CDR1 is LNHDA and CDR2 is SQIVND in the germline V gene (reference sequence). The CDR3 runs to 17 residues. The junction had 14 bases not matched to a gene; V was cut back by 0 bases and J by 12 bases. The CDR3 protein is CASSIDHRAGGPFRQFF. CDR3 coding DNA: TGTGCCAGTAGTATAGACCACAGAGCGGGAGGGCCATTCCGGCAGTTCTTC.

Comments on this clonotype: This may arise from a read error, as a much more abundant clone is one base away. The chain carries TRBV3-1 and TRBJ1-1, with D unclear. Germline CDR1 and CDR2: LGHDT and YNNKEL (reference sequence). The V end was cut by 5 bases, the J end by 8 bases, with 21 bases between. CDR3 length equals 15 residues. CDR3 DNA: TGTGCCAGCAGCTCCCCGGCATCTTGGGATACCGAAGCTTTCTTT. This encodes CASSSPASWDTEAFF.

The CDR3 region is CASSLAPGLDTQYF. The CDR3 coding sequence is TGTGCCAGCAGCTTAGCTCCGGGACTGGATACGCAGTATTTT. The chain has TRBV11-2 and TRBJ2-3, with a tentative D call TRBD2 (6 bases). The CDR3 is 14 residues long. In germline, CDR1 is SGHAT, CDR2 FQNNGV. V was pared by 1 base and J by 6 bases, with 11 bases between.

This clonotype has a count of ten or more. This chain joins TRBV3-1 and TRBJ1-1; possibly TRBD1 for D (5 bases). The germline gives CDR1 LGHDT, CDR2 YNNKEL (reference sequence). V was trimmed by 3 bases and J by 3 bases, leaving 8 bases between them. The CDR3 runs to 13 residues. DNA for the CDR3: TGTGCCAGCAGCCATCCAGGGTACACTGAAGCTTTCTTT. As protein: CASSHPGYTEAFF.

In this sample, this clonotype turned up a few times. This rearrangement joins TRBV20-1 to TRBJ1-6; 10 bases agree with TRBD1. The V and J ends lost 2 bases and 6 bases, in that order; junction bases with no gene match: 4. Per germline, CDR1 DFQATT and CDR2 SNEGSKA (reference sequence). The CDR3 is 15 residues long. The DNA of the CDR3 is TGCAGTGCTAGATCCGGGACAGGGGCTAATTCACCCCTCCACTTT. Translation: CSARSGTGANSPLHF.

This clonotype appeared many times. The chain has TRBV20-1 and TRBJ2-3; 7 bases align to TRBD2. J lost 4 bases, V lost 5 bases, and 18 bases had no gene match. Per germline, CDR1 DFQATT and CDR2 SNEGSKA (reference sequence). CDR3 length: 17 residues. The CDR3 DNA follows: TGCAGTGCTCCGCCGGGGCCAAAGCGGGATAAGGCAGATACGCAGTATTTT. Translating gives CSAPPGPKRDKADTQYF.

The chain carries TRBV5-1 and TRBJ1-2; 11 bases agree with TRBD1. V lost 4 bases to trimming and J lost 8 bases; unmatched junction nucleotides: 10. Per germline, CDR1 SGHRS and CDR2 YFSETQ. The CDR3 sequence is 15 residues long. CDR3 residues: CASSLRGQGAEGYTF. In nucleotides, the CDR3 is TGCGCCAGCAGCCTCAGAGGACAGGGGGCGGAGGGCTACACCTTC.

The table lists this clonotype with a few counts. The chain couples TRBV5-1 to TRBJ2-7, with TRBD2 identical over 14 bases. Germline CDR1 is SGHRS and CDR2 is YFSETQ. The CDR3 length is 15 residues. V lost 4 bases, J lost 7 bases, and 7 bases stayed unmatched. This CDR3 is CASSPRLAGGEEQYF. The CDR3 DNA reads TGCGCCAGCAGCCCAAGACTAGCGGGAGGGGAAGAGCAGTACTTC.

This clonotype was observed at least ten times. This rearrangement joins TRBV6-1 to TRBJ1-4; no reliable D call. V was shortened by 3 bases and J by 0 bases, with 14 bases between the two germline ends. CDR1 and CDR2 (germline): MNHNS, SASEGT. The CDR3 is made up of 17 amino acids. The CDR3 sequence is CASSEVRTPATNEKLFF. DNA for the CDR3: TGTGCCAGCAGTGAGGTGAGGACGCCCGCAACTAATGAAAAACTGTTTTTT.

This clonotype was recorded many times. This chain connects TRBV5-1 to TRBJ1-6; perhaps TRBD1 as D (5 bases). Trimming took 2 bases from V and 7 from J, leaving 10 bases between them. The CDR3 is 14 residues long. CDR1 is SGHRS and CDR2 is YFSETQ in the germline V gene. CDR3 loop: CASSFETANSPLHF. The CDR3 nucleotides are TGCGCCAGCAGCTTCGAGACAGCCAATTCACCCCTCCACTTT.

The chain recombines TRBV7-2 with TRBJ1-5; D unresolved. This CDR3 comprises 13 residues. The V end was cut by 5 bases, the J end by 5 bases, with 10 bases between. Per germline, CDR1 SGHTA and CDR2 FQGNSA. CDR3 DNA: TGTGCCAGCAGCCCAAACGCGGATCAGCCCCAGCATTTT. Translated: CASSPNADQPQHF.

This clonotype came up many times. V usage is TRBV18 and J usage is TRBJ1-2; no firm D call. CDR1 and CDR2 (germline): KGHSH, LQKENI. V lost 0 bases to trimming and J lost 0 bases, with 8 bases between them. This CDR3 comprises 15 residues. The CDR3 DNA reads as TGTGCCAGCTCACCACCCGGACTGACTAACTATGGCTACACCTTC. Translating gives CASSPPGLTNYGYTF.

The V and J genes are TRBV4-3 and TRBJ2-2; possible D gene TRBD2, 6 bases. CDR3 length: 17 residues. V gave up 0 bases and J gave up 7 bases, with 18 bases separating them. CDR1 is LGHNA, CDR2 YSLEER, per germline. CDR3 residues: CASSQDPGGISVGELFF. The CDR3 DNA reads as TGCGCCAGCAGCCAAGATCCCGGCGGGATTAGTGTCGGGGAGCTGTTTTTT.

This clonotype was observed at least ten times. V gene TRBV2 combines with J gene TRBJ2-6; D ambiguous. Germline CDR1 and CDR2: SNHLY and FYNNEI. Trimming removed 7 bases from V and 0 bases from J, with 10 bases in between. The CDR3 loop spans 15 amino acids. The CDR3: CASNAQLSGANVLTF. CDR3 in DNA: TGTGCCAGCAATGCCCAACTCTCTGGGGCCAACGTCCTGACTTTC.

This clonotype turned up a few times. The V gene is TRBV9, the J gene TRBJ2-1; 9 nucleotides match TRBD2. CDR3 length: 15 residues. The V gene's germline CDR1 is SGDLS and CDR2 YYNGEE. With V trimmed by 2 bases and J by 8 bases, 8 bases remained unmatched. The CDR3 DNA reads as TGTGCCAGCAGCGTGTCGGCGGGAGGGCGGGATGAGCAGTTCTTC. Its protein is CASSVSAGGRDEQFF.

This clonotype has at least ten counts. The chain employs TRBV6-5 and TRBJ1-4; possibly TRBD1 for D (5 bases). The ends were cut back, 2 bases at V and 6 bases at J, with 10 bases in the middle. CDR1 and CDR2 from the germline V gene are MNHEY and SVGAGI. The CDR3 is 14 residues long. This chain's CDR3 is CASSYRGGYEKLFF. The CDR3 coding sequence is TGTGCCAGCAGTTACAGGGGAGGATATGAAAAACTGTTTTTT.